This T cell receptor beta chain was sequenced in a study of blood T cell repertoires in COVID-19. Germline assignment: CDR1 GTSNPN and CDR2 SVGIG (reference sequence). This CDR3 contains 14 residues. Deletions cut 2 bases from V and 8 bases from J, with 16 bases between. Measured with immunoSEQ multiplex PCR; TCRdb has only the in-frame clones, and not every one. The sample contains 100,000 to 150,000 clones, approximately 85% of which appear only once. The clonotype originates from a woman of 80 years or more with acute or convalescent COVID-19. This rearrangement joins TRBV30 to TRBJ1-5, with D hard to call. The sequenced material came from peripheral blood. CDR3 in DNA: TGTGCCTGGAGTATCTGGGCCCCGATAGAGCCCCAGCATTTT. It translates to CAWSIWAPIEPQHF.